A single sample is the source of the 24 T cell receptor beta chains below, sequenced in a study of blood T cell repertoires in COVID-19. Profiled with immunoSEQ multiplex PCR; TCRdb holds only in-frame clones, not every one. The table has roughly 100,000 clones, about four fifths seen once; the top ten hold 15% to 20%. Sample: peripheral blood. These receptors all come from a woman at least 80 years old with active or convalescent COVID-19.

This clone was counted ten times or more. The J gene is TRBJ1-6, the V gene TRBV6-2 or TRBV6-3; D is possibly TRBD1 (6 bases). Per germline, CDR1 MNHEY and CDR2 SVGEGT. V gave up 0 bases and J gave up 6 bases, with 15 bases separating them. The CDR3 runs 17 residues. The CDR3, as DNA: TGTGCCAGCAGTTACTCGAGTACGCGGACAGCTAATTCACCCCTCCACTTT. Amino acids: CASSYSSTRTANSPLHF.

This clone is a singleton in its sample. The rearrangement uses TRBV30 and TRBJ2-3; 9 bases fit TRBD2. Germline V CDR1 and CDR2: GTSNPN, SVGIG (reference sequence). This CDR3 is built from 14 residues. The ends lost 4 bases at V and 2 bases at J; junction bases unmatched: 4. DNA of the CDR3: TGTGCCTGGACCAGACTAGCGGTCACAGATACGCAGTATTTT. Translation gives CAWTRLAVTDTQYF.

CDR3 loop: CASSTRALEQFF. CDR3 DNA: TGTGCCAGCAGCACGAGGGCTCTTGAGCAGTTCTTC. The genes are TRBV6-2 or TRBV6-3 and TRBJ2-1; tentative D call: TRBD2 (5 bases). This CDR3 comprises 12 residues. Germline-derived CDR1 and CDR2 are MNHEY and SVGEGT. V dropped 6 bases and J dropped 9 bases, with 12 bases sitting between them.

The J gene is TRBJ2-2, the V gene TRBV19; D perhaps matches TRBD2 (7 bases). V lost 7 bases to trimming and J lost 5 bases, with 20 bases between them. The CDR3 length is 16 residues. CDR1 is LNHDA, CDR2 SQIVND, per germline (reference sequence). CDR3 protein: CASTPWGGAGTGELFF. CDR3 bases: TGTGCCAGTACCCCCTGGGGGGGGGCGGGGACCGGGGAGCTGTTTTTT.

This sequence joins TRBV6-5 and TRBJ1-2; tentative D call: TRBD1 (5 bases). CDR1 MNHEY and CDR2 SVGAGI come from the germline V gene. The germline V and J ends were trimmed by 6 bases and 7 bases, with 12 bases remaining between them. The CDR3 totals 12 residues. The DNA of the CDR3 is TGTGCCAGCAGCTTCGGGGGAGGTGGCTACACCTTC. It yields the protein CASSFGGGGYTF.

The chain couples TRBV28 to TRBJ2-7, with D tentatively TRBD1 (6 bases). This CDR3 has 12 amino acids. Trimming took 7 bases from V and 4 from J, leaving 11 bases between them. Germline V CDR1 and CDR2: MDHEN, SYDVKM. Here the CDR3 DNA reads TGTGCCAGCATGGACAGTAAGTACGAGCAGTACTTC. Translation: CASMDSKYEQYF.

The chain carries TRBV7-9 and TRBJ2-1; the D gene is possibly TRBD2 (5 bases). V lost 1 base and J lost 7, with 11 bases in between. CDR3 length equals 14 residues. CDR1 and CDR2 from the germline V gene are SEHNR and FQNEAQ (reference sequence). CDR3 nucleotides: TGTGCCAGCAGCTTAGTCTCGGGGTCGAATGAGCAGTTCTTC. Translated: CASSLVSGSNEQFF. The full variable domain, its missing parts supplied by reference TRBV7-9 and TRBJ2-1, is DTGVSQNPRHKITKRGQNVTFRCDPISEHNRLYWYRQTLGQGPEFLTYFQNEAQLEKSRLLSDRFSAERPKGSFSTLEIQRTEQGDSAMYLCASSLVSGSNEQFFGPGTRLTVL.

The rearrangement links TRBV4-1 to TRBJ1-4; possible D gene TRBD1, 6 bases. V was trimmed by 1 base and J by 7 bases, leaving 16 bases between them. Germline values: CDR1 MGHRA, CDR2 YSYEKL. CDR3 length: 16 residues. The DNA of the CDR3 is TGCGCCAGCAGCCAAGTCTTTGGGGGCTTGGGTGAAAAACTGTTTTTT. This gives the protein CASSQVFGGLGEKLFF.

The rearrangement uses TRBV7-9 and TRBJ2-5, with 10 bases lining up with TRBD2. The CDR3 loop spans 17 amino acids. Germline CDR1 reads SEHNR; CDR2 reads FQNEAQ (reference sequence). The ends lost 5 bases at V and 5 bases at J; junction bases unmatched: 14. The CDR3 DNA is TGTGCCAGCAGCCATTTTGCCGGCCTAGCGGGAGAGGAGACCCAGTACTTC. Protein product: CASSHFAGLAGEETQYF.

This clone was counted once. The rearrangement links TRBV7-8 to TRBJ2-2, with 9 bases fitting TRBD1. Germline CDR1 is SGHVS and CDR2 is FQNEAQ. The J segment lost 4 bases and the V segment lost 6 bases, leaving 6 bases of the junction unmatched. This CDR3 has 15 residues. The CDR3 here is CASRNTGGATGELFF. As DNA, the CDR3 is TGTGCCAGCAGAAACACAGGGGGCGCCACCGGGGAGCTGTTTTTT.

This clone was seen only a few times. The chain links TRBV12-3 or TRBV12-4 to TRBJ1-5; D is unclear. The CDR3 runs 13 residues. Trimming removed 5 bases at V and 0 bases at J, with 5 bases between. The CDR3 protein is CASSTASNQPQHF. The DNA for the CDR3 is TGTGCCAGCAGTACTGCTAGCAATCAGCCCCAGCATTTT.

This clone was counted once. The CDR3 loop is CASSSTGRPNYGYTF. The CDR3 bases are TGTGCCAGCAGTTCGACAGGACGACCTAACTATGGCTACACCTTC. This chain connects TRBV6-6 to TRBJ1-2; weak D call: TRBD1 (6 bases). Trimming removed 4 bases at V and 0 bases at J, with 12 bases between. Looked up from germline, CDR1 is MNHNY and CDR2 is SVGAGI (reference sequence). This CDR3 has 15 residues.

Concerning this clone itself: The identical CDR3 is also encoded by other nucleotide sequences in the sample. The chain is built from TRBV11-2 and TRBJ2-1, with TRBD2 identical over 10 bases. Germline V gene lookup returns CDR1 SGHAT and CDR2 FQNNGV. J was trimmed by 4 bases and V by 2 bases; bases with no gene match: 2. This CDR3 contains 15 residues. The CDR3 loop reads CASSLRTSGYNEQFF. In nucleotides, the CDR3 is TGTGCCAGCAGCTTAAGGACTAGCGGTTACAATGAGCAGTTCTTC. Variable domain in full (rest from reference TRBV11-2 and TRBJ2-1): EAGVAQSPRYKIIEKRQSVAFWCNPISGHATLYWYQQILGQGPKLLIQFQNNGVVDDSQLPKDRFSAERLKGVDSTLKIQPAKLEDSAVYLCASSLRTSGYNEQFFGPGTRLTVL.

The CDR3 here is CASSEGREGGYTF. DNA for the CDR3: TGTGCCAGCAGTGAGGGTAGGGAGGGTGGCTACACCTTC. This rearrangement joins TRBV6-1 to TRBJ1-2; D ambiguous. The CDR3 runs 13 residues. With 3 bases removed from V and 7 bases from J, the gap between germline ends came to 12 bases. From germline, CDR1 is MNHNS and CDR2 SASEGT.

This clone has more than one count but fewer than ten. This chain uses TRBV29-1 with TRBJ2-7, with TRBD2 as a possible D gene (6 bases). Trimming stripped 1 base from V and 5 bases from J, with 12 bases between. This CDR3 is 13 amino acids long. The germline CDR1 and CDR2 sequences are SQVTM and ANQGSEA. The CDR3 DNA is TGCAGCGTTGAAGTGCGGGAAGGCAACGAGCAGTACTTC. It specifies CSVEVREGNEQYF.

This sequence joins TRBV6-2 or TRBV6-3 and TRBJ2-1, with 8 nucleotides matching TRBD2. With V trimmed by 0 bases and J by 12 bases, 7 bases remained unmatched. Germline CDR1 is MNHEY and CDR2 is SVGEGT. The CDR3 loop spans 14 amino acids. CDR3 in DNA: TGTGCCAGCAGTTACTCTGCGACTAGCGTCGGGCAGTTCTTC. It yields the protein CASSYSATSVGQFF.

This clone showed up just a few times. This rearrangement joins TRBV6-5 to TRBJ2-3; D not resolved. Germline loops: CDR1 MNHEY, CDR2 SVGAGI. V shed 7 bases and J shed 1 base, with 9 bases lying between them. The CDR3 contains 13 residues. CDR3 bases: TGTGCCAGCACTCGGTTTCGCACAGATACGCAGTATTTT. As protein: CASTRFRTDTQYF.

This sequence joins TRBV5-1 and TRBJ2-7, with TRBD2 identical over 7 bases. CDR3 length equals 15 residues. Germline assignment: CDR1 SGHRS and CDR2 YFSETQ. Germline trimming cut 1 base from V and 2 bases from J; bases unmatched to any gene: 6. CDR3 in DNA: TGCGCCAGCAGCTTGTTCGCGGGGGAAACCTACGAGCAGTACTTC. Translating it yields CASSLFAGETYEQYF.

V and J are TRBV5-1 and TRBJ1-2; 7 bases are a match to TRBD1. This CDR3 spans 13 amino acids. The germline gives CDR1 SGHRS, CDR2 YFSETQ. V shed 4 bases, J shed 4 bases, and the junction held 4 bases outside the gene matches. CDR3 nucleotide sequence: TGCGCCAGCAGCGCGGACAGGCCCTATGGCTACACCTTC. As protein: CASSADRPYGYTF. The whole variable domain, remainder taken from reference TRBV5-1 and TRBJ1-2, is KAGVTQTPRYLIKTRGQQVTLSCSPISGHRSVSWYQQTPGQGLQFLFEYFSETQRNKGNFPGRFSGRQFSNSRSEMNVSTLELGDSALYLCASSADRPYGYTFGSGTRLTVV.

This chain links TRBV5-1 with TRBJ2-3; 8 bases match TRBD2. Germline values: CDR1 SGHRS, CDR2 YFSETQ. The CDR3 runs 16 residues. V trimming: 4 bases; J trimming: 0 bases; junction bases outside the gene matches: 7. The CDR3 is CASSQGSGGSTDTQYF. The CDR3, as DNA: TGCGCCAGCAGCCAGGGAAGCGGGGGAAGCACAGATACGCAGTATTTT.

This clone was detected only a few times. V and J are TRBV6-6 and TRBJ2-5; 8 positions match TRBD2. The V and J ends lost 4 bases and 2 bases, in that order; junction bases with no gene match: 9. The CDR3 sequence is 16 residues long. CDR1 MNHNY and CDR2 SVGAGI come from the germline V gene (reference sequence). The CDR3 loop reads CASSSSGAGEQETQYF. As DNA, the CDR3 is TGTGCCAGCAGTTCCAGTGGAGCGGGAGAACAAGAGACCCAGTACTTC.

The V call is TRBV5-6, the J call TRBJ2-2; 7 bases match TRBD2. The length of the CDR3 is 17 residues. The V gene's germline CDR1 is SGHDT and CDR2 YYEEEE. Losses at the gene ends were 0 bases for V and 6 bases for J; bases not matched to a gene: 11. The CDR3, as DNA: TGTGCCAGCAGCTTGGATCTCGGCGGGAGTTCTGCCGGGGAGCTGTTTTTT. Translating it yields CASSLDLGGSSAGELFF.

The chain is built from TRBV27 and TRBJ1-1, with D possibly TRBD1 on 6 matching bases. The CDR3 extends over 15 amino acids. Germline V CDR1 and CDR2: MNHEY, SMNVEV (reference sequence). Trimming removed 0 bases from V and 3 bases from J, with 11 bases in between. CDR3 nucleotide sequence: TGTGCCAGCAGTTTATCGCCTGAGGGGGACACTGAAGCTTTCTTT. It yields the protein CASSLSPEGDTEAFF.

The chain employs TRBV5-5 and TRBJ1-6, with D possibly matching TRBD1 (5 bases). The CDR3 loop spans 15 amino acids. Germline values: CDR1 SGHKS, CDR2 YYEKEE (reference sequence). V lost 0 bases to trimming and J lost 7 bases, with 11 bases between them. CDR3 bases: TGTGCCAGCAGCTTGGGAGGACACCGAAATTCACCCCTCCACTTT. It is translated as CASSLGGHRNSPLHF.